These T cell receptor beta chains were read from a single sample in a study of a mutant IDH1 vaccine in newly diagnosed glioma. Profiling relied on immunoSEQ multiplex PCR, and the TCRdb table lists in-frame clones only, not all of them. The repertoire consists of about 41,000 clones, with around 76% occurring once and the leading ten covering around 6.6%. No antigen is known for these receptors. Here the sequenced sample was PBMCs, taken from a glioma patient whose treatment included an IDH1 peptide vaccine. These receptors were obtained from a woman aged 40 to 50 with glioma. Some clones in this sample may be carry-over from other donors' samples. Both conserved end residues are part of each CDR3. The order of the fields is V gene, J gene, D gene, clone size, CDR3 DNA, CDR3 protein. The D gene is left open where the match is weak. Part of the rows lack a size; the others show once, few, many or a class for expanded clones.

TRBV6-1	TRBJ2-7	TRBD1	-	TGTGCCATTCGGACAGGGAACTACGAGCAGTACTTC	CAIRTGNYEQYF
TRBV6-5	TRBJ2-5	-	-	TGTGCCAGCAGTTATTCGGTGGGACGACAAGAGACCCAGTACTTC	CASSYSVGRQETQYF
TRBV4-2	TRBJ2-7	-	few	TGTGCCAGCAGCCAGCCCCCGTTGGACACTAACGAGCAGTACTTC	CASSQPPLDTNEQYF
TRBV6-6	TRBJ1-5	-	-	TGTGCCAGCAGTTACTCGACGGGGGGCGCAGGGCCGCCCCAGCATTTT	CASSYSTGGAGPPQHF
TRBV18	TRBJ2-1	-	-	TGTGCCAGCTCACCGGTCGTCAATGAGCAGTTCTTC	CASSPVVNEQFF
TRBV5-1	TRBJ2-5	TRBD1	-	TGCGCCAGCAATTACGGGACAGACCAAGAGACCCAGTACTTC	CASNYGTDQETQYF
TRBV29-1	TRBJ2-1	TRBD2	-	TGCAGCGCCTCCGTGGGACTAGCGGGGGGTTCTCCCTACAATGAGCAGTTCTTC	CSASVGLAGGSPYNEQFF
TRBV5-6	TRBJ2-1	-	-	TGTGCCAGCAGCTTGGGACTACTGCGGTTCTTC	CASSLGLLRFF
TRBV4-1	TRBJ2-1	-	-	TGCGCCAGCAGCCAGCCCCTACGGGGGTACAATGAGCAGTTCTTC	CASSQPLRGYNEQFF
TRBV5-1	TRBJ1-1	-	-	TGCGCCAGCAGCTTGTGGGAAGGCACTGAAGCTTTCTTT	CASSLWEGTEAFF
TRBV20-1	TRBJ2-5	-	-	TGCAGTGCTAGATGGGGGGAGACCCAGTACTTC	CSARWGETQYF
TRBV5-6	TRBJ1-4	TRBD1	-	TGTGCCAGCAGCCGCCGGGACAGGGGAAGCGAAAAACTGTTTTTT	CASSRRDRGSEKLFF
TRBV9	TRBJ2-3	-	-	TGTGCCAGCAGCCCCACGGCAGATACGCAGTATTTT	CASSPTADTQYF
TRBV10-3	TRBJ2-2	TRBD2	-	TGTGCCATCAGTGAGTCCCCACCGGGACTACTCGACACCGGGGAGCTGTTTTTT	CAISESPPGLLDTGELFF
TRBV5-4	TRBJ1-2	TRBD1	-	TGTGCCAGCAGTTCCAGGGGGCTTAACTATGGCTACACCTTC	CASSSRGLNYGYTF
TRBV5-1	TRBJ2-5	-	once	TGCGCCAGCAGCACGGGGACTCCCCGGGAGACCCAGTACTTC	CASSTGTPRETQYF
TRBV19	TRBJ1-1	TRBD1	-	TGTGCCAGTGGGGACAGGGCGAACACTGAAGCTTTCTTT	CASGDRANTEAFF
TRBV5-1	TRBJ2-3	TRBD2	-	TGCGCCAGCAGCTTGAACCCGGGTGGGACTAGGGATACGCAGTATTTT	CASSLNPGGTRDTQYF
TRBV6-1	TRBJ1-1	-	-	TGTGCCAGCAGGAGGAAGACGAACACTGAAGCTTTCTTT	CASRRKTNTEAFF
TRBV11-2	TRBJ2-3	-	-	TGTGCCAGCAGCTACGGCACAGATACGCAGTATTTT	CASSYGTDTQYF
TRBV6-6	TRBJ2-7	TRBD2	-	TGTGCCACCACGACCCAATGGGGGGGAGGGGAAGACGAGCAGTACTTC	CATTTQWGGGEDEQYF
TRBV30	TRBJ2-2	-	few	TGTGCCTGGAGTGTAGGGGGGTTCACCGGGGAGCTGTTTTTT	CAWSVGGFTGELFF
TRBV6-6	TRBJ2-2	-	-	TGTGCCAGCAGTTACAGGACACGGGTGGCCGGGGAGCTGTTTTTT	CASSYRTRVAGELFF
TRBV21-1	TRBJ1-1	-	-	TGTGCCAGCGTTCGGACACTCCCTGAGGGGGCTTTCTTT	CASVRTLPEGAFF
TRBV7-7	TRBJ2-6	-	-	TGTGCTAGCAGCAGCGGGCCCCATGGGGCCAACGTCCTGACTTTC	CASSSGPHGANVLTF
TRBV9	TRBJ2-5	-	once	TGTGCCAGCAGCGCCTCCCCAGTTGAGACCCAGTACTTC	CASSASPVETQYF
TRBV19	TRBJ1-4	TRBD1	once	TGTGCCAGTAGTATAGCCTGGACAGGGGAGCATGAAAAACTGTTTTTT	CASSIAWTGEHEKLFF
TRBV29-1	TRBJ2-3	-	-	TGCAGCGTTGAAGCCAACACAGATACGCAGTATTTT	CSVEANTDTQYF
TRBV10-3	TRBJ1-2	-	once	TGTGCCATCAGCCAGCCGTACATCTATGGCTACACCTTC	CAISQPYIYGYTF
TRBV5-1	TRBJ1-2	-	-	TGCGCCAGCAGCTTGCGTGAGACTAACTATGGCTACACCTTC	CASSLRETNYGYTF
TRBV7-8	TRBJ1-5	-	few	TGTGCCAGCAGCTTAGTTGGGGGGGATGGTCAGCCCCAGCATTTT	CASSLVGGDGQPQHF
TRBV7-9	TRBJ2-7	TRBD1	-	TGTGCCAGCAGCCCGTCCGGGACAGGTCCCTACGAGCAGTACTTC	CASSPSGTGPYEQYF
TRBV29-1	TRBJ2-5	TRBD1	-	TGCAGCCATATACAGGGGGCCCAAGAGACCCAGTACTTC	CSHIQGAQETQYF
TRBV7-2	TRBJ2-3	-	-	TGTGCCAGCAGCCCATTAGGTGGGCAGTTTAAAGATACGCAGTATTTT	CASSPLGGQFKDTQYF
TRBV6-6	TRBJ1-5	-	-	TGTGCCAGCAGTTACTCGACCTCTCCCAATCAGCCCCAGCATTTT	CASSYSTSPNQPQHF
TRBV29-1	TRBJ1-2	-	-	TGCAGCGTTGAAGACCGGGGGCTGGGTTATGGCTACACCTTC	CSVEDRGLGYGYTF
TRBV19	TRBJ1-1	-	-	TGTGCCAGTAGTACCATACCGAACACTGAAGCTTTCTTT	CASSTIPNTEAFF
TRBV5-1	TRBJ2-2	TRBD2	-	TGCGCCAGCCGACTAGCGGGAGGGCCGTCCGGGGAGCTGTTTTTT	CASRLAGGPSGELFF
TRBV9	TRBJ2-7	-	-	TGTGCCAGCAGCAGCCGGGCCCCATACGAGCAGTACTTC	CASSSRAPYEQYF
TRBV14	TRBJ1-1	-	-	TGTGCCAGCAGCCAAGGTCTGGGGGAAGCTTTCTTT	CASSQGLGEAFF
TRBV6-5	TRBJ2-7	-	once	TGTGCCAGCAGTTACTCGGTAAAAGGGACCTACGAGCAGTACTTC	CASSYSVKGTYEQYF
TRBV4-3	TRBJ2-1	TRBD1	-	TGCGCCAGCAGCCTCGACAGGGGAACTCACTACAATGAGCAGTTCTTC	CASSLDRGTHYNEQFF
TRBV5-1	TRBJ2-5	TRBD2	-	TGCGCCAGCATGATGCTAGCGGGGGCTAGTGAGACCCAGTACTTC	CASMMLAGASETQYF
TRBV7-8	TRBJ1-1	TRBD1	few	TGTGCCAGCAGCTACCCTCGGACAGGGCAGGGCACTGAAGCTTTCTTT	CASSYPRTGQGTEAFF
TRBV4-3	TRBJ2-3	-	-	TGCGCCAGCAGCCAAGCTAGGATGTATTTT	CASSQARMYF
TRBV6-5	TRBJ1-4	-	-	TGTGCCAGCAGTTACTCGAAAGGGTTTGAAAAACTGTTTTTT	CASSYSKGFEKLFF
TRBV18	TRBJ1-1	-	-	TGTGCCAGCTCACCTACATGGGGGGACGGTGACACTGAAGCTTTCTTT	CASSPTWGDGDTEAFF
TRBV30	TRBJ1-1	TRBD1	-	TGTGCCTGGGGTAGAGCCAGGGGGCTAGCTTTCTTT	CAWGRARGLAFF
TRBV6-1	TRBJ1-4	-	medium-sized	TGTGCCAGCAGTTCACAGGACAGCGGCGAAAAACTGTTTTTT	CASSSQDSGEKLFF
TRBV10-3	TRBJ2-3	TRBD2	-	TGTGCCATCACTAGCGGGGGTCGCACAGATACGCAGTATTTT	CAITSGGRTDTQYF
TRBV15	TRBJ1-5	TRBD1	few	TGTGCCACCAGCAAGGACAGGGGAGGGGAGTGGGAGCCCCAGCATTTT	CATSKDRGGEWEPQHF
TRBV10-3	TRBJ2-2	-	-	TGTGCCATCAGTGAGCAGGCAGCCGCCGTGACCGGGGAGCTGTTTTTT	CAISEQAAAVTGELFF
TRBV9	TRBJ1-1	-	-	TGTGCCAGCAGCTCGACGATGGGCATCGAAGCTTTCTTT	CASSSTMGIEAFF